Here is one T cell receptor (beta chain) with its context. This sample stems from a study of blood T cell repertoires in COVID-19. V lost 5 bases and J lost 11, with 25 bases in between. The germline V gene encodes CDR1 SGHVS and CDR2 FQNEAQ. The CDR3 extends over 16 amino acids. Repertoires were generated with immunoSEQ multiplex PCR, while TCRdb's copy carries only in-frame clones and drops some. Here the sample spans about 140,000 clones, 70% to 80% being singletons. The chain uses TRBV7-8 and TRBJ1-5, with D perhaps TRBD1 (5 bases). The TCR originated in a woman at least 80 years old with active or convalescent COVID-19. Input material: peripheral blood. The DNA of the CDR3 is TGTGCCAGCAGCGGGGGGAGGTGGGGGAAGCCTACGGCCCAGCATTTT. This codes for CASSGGRWGKPTAQHF.